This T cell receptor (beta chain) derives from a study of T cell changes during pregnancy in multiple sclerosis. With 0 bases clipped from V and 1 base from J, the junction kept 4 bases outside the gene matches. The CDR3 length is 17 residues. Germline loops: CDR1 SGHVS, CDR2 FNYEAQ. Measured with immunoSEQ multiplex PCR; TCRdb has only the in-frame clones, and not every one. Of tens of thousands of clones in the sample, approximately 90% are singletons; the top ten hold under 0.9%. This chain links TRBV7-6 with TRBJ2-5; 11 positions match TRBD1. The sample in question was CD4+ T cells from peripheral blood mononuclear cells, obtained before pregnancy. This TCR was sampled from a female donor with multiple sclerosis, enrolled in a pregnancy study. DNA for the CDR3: TGTGCCAGCAGCTTAGCGAGGGGGACAGGGGGCCAAGAGACCCAGTACTTC. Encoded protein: CASSLARGTGGQETQYF.